This T cell receptor (beta chain) was identified in a study of T cells after yellow fever vaccination. Study background: The authors prepared low-cell-number fractions using SMART-Seq v4 Ultra Low Input. The study's findings and limits: A weaker but faster secondary response was observed, peaking on day 5 versus 15. A small share of clonotypes appeared in both CD4 and CD8 compartments.

The CDR3 totals 14 residues. Trimming pared 4 bases from V and 1 base from J, leaving 11 bases between. CDR1 and CDR2 (germline): MDHEN, SYDVKM. Via MiXCR, TCRdb re-called the 5' RACE reads, giving one row per CDR3 protein. The table shows around 310,000 distinct CDR3 sequences, with approximately 3.8% occurring only once. Details on this clonotype: Its specificity is not known.

Specimen: PBMCs, collected on the day of the yellow fever booster vaccination. The TCR comes from a man younger than 30 who received the YFV17D yellow fever vaccine. The genes are TRBV28 and TRBJ2-7; D possibly corresponds to TRBD2 (6 bases). The chain's CDR3 is CASSSPAGSYEQYV. The CDR3 bases are TGTGCCAGCAGTTCCCCCGCGGGGTCCTACGAGCAGTACGTC.